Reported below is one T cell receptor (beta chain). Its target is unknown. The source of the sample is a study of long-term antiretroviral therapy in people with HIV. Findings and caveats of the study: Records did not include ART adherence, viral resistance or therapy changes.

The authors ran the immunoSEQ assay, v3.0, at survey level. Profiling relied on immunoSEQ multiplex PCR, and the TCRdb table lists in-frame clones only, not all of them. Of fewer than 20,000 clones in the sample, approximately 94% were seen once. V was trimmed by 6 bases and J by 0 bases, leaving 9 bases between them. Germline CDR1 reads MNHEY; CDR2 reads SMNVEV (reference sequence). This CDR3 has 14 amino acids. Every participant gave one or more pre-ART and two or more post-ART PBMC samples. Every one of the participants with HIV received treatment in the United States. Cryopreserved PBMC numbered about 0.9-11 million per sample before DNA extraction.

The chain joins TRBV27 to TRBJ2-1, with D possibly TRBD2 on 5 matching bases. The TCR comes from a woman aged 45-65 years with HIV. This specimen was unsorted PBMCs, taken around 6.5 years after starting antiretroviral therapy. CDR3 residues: CASSPTNSYNEQFF. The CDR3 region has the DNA TGTGCCAGCAGCCCGACTAACTCCTACAATGAGCAGTTCTTC.